These T cell receptor beta chains were read from a single sample in a study of monozygotic twins with inflammatory bowel disease. TCRdb re-called the 5' RACE reads; every CDR3 protein appears as one record, without DNA. Its table lists 400,000 to 500,000 distinct CDR3 sequences. Sequenced sample: blood. The receptors here all came from a human donor with ulcerative colitis or Crohn's disease, or a healthy co-twin of an affected twin (not recorded which). CDR3s include the opening cysteine and the closing phenylalanine or tryptophan. Each record gives: J gene, V gene, CDR3 length, CDR3 protein.

j_gene: TRBJ2-7
v_gene: TRBV5-7
len: 15
CDR3aa: CASSLAAQGFYEQYF

j_gene: TRBJ2-5
v_gene: TRBV7-2
len: 15
CDR3aa: CASSDGTSRTETQYF

j_gene: TRBJ1-4
v_gene: TRBV6-5
len: 15
CDR3aa: CASSSHTDSNEKLFF

j_gene: TRBJ1-2
v_gene: TRBV6-5
len: 13
CDR3aa: CASSRDGIYGYTF

j_gene: TRBJ2-3
v_gene: TRBV12-3/TRBV12-4
len: 14
CDR3aa: CASSLNQGRDTQYF

j_gene: TRBJ2-5
v_gene: TRBV12-3/TRBV12-4
len: 15
CDR3aa: CASSFGGLGQETQYF

j_gene: TRBJ2-1
v_gene: TRBV24-1
len: 15
CDR3aa: CATSDRRGGFNEQFF

j_gene: TRBJ2-2
v_gene: TRBV19
len: 14
CDR3aa: CASSIRSGTGELFF

j_gene: TRBJ1-2
v_gene: TRBV28
len: 11
CDR3aa: CASSGLGGYTF

j_gene: TRBJ2-5
v_gene: TRBV28
len: 14
CDR3aa: CASSLGGRAGAQYF

j_gene: TRBJ1-2
v_gene: TRBV5-1
len: 15
CDR3aa: CASSLTLTRANGYTF

j_gene: TRBJ2-2
v_gene: TRBV9
len: 14
CDR3aa: CASGPLGGAGELFF

j_gene: TRBJ1-1
v_gene: TRBV7-2
len: 17
CDR3aa: CASSLPFTRGTQTEAFF

j_gene: TRBJ2-1
v_gene: TRBV20-1
len: 15
CDR3aa: CSARGTSGRWDEQFF

j_gene: TRBJ2-5
v_gene: TRBV5-1
len: 14
CDR3aa: CASSPDPSSETQYF

j_gene: TRBJ2-7
v_gene: TRBV27
len: 14
CDR3aa: CASSLSWGVYEQYF

j_gene: TRBJ2-2
v_gene: TRBV12-3/TRBV12-4
len: 15
CDR3aa: CTSSLLDRNTGELFF

j_gene: TRBJ2-3
v_gene: TRBV11-2
len: 15
CDR3aa: CASSWTGDMTDTQYF

j_gene: TRBJ2-1
v_gene: TRBV10-1
len: 15
CDR3aa: CASSALAGGPNEQFF

j_gene: TRBJ2-1
v_gene: TRBV5-4
len: 19
CDR3aa: CASSLRLAGAKHSYNEQFF

j_gene: TRBJ1-2
v_gene: TRBV3-1
len: 16
CDR3aa: CASTPGGGAFPYGYTF

j_gene: TRBJ2-7
v_gene: TRBV25-1
len: 14
CDR3aa: CASSLGLAGSEQYF

j_gene: TRBJ1-1
v_gene: TRBV24-1
len: 18
CDR3aa: CATSAFPFPGRRNTEAFF

j_gene: TRBJ2-4
v_gene: TRBV4-3
len: 16
CDR3aa: CASSQLLAADKNIQYF

j_gene: TRBJ2-1
v_gene: TRBV7-8
len: 19
CDR3aa: CASSSEASGRSYRYNEQFF

j_gene: TRBJ1-2
v_gene: TRBV27
len: 13
CDR3aa: CASSLSEGRGYTF

j_gene: TRBJ2-3
v_gene: TRBV20-1
len: 12
CDR3aa: CSVLAGENTQYF

j_gene: TRBJ2-5
v_gene: TRBV7-2
len: 16
CDR3aa: CASSLTPPGVGETQYF

j_gene: TRBJ2-2
v_gene: TRBV27
len: 19
CDR3aa: CASTKRTLQGFANTGELFF

j_gene: TRBJ2-2
v_gene: TRBV5-1
len: 12
CDR3aa: CASSLISGELFF

j_gene: TRBJ2-5
v_gene: TRBV7-2
len: 15
CDR3aa: CASSLTQGVHETQYF

j_gene: TRBJ2-7
v_gene: TRBV14
len: 17
CDR3aa: CASSQDSGRVGRNEQYF

j_gene: TRBJ2-5
v_gene: TRBV7-9
len: 13
CDR3aa: CASSLSGRPTQYF

j_gene: TRBJ2-5
v_gene: TRBV20-1
len: 14
CDR3aa: CSRLSGGVQETQYF

j_gene: TRBJ1-3
v_gene: TRBV12-3/TRBV12-4
len: 13
CDR3aa: CASSLGPGNTIYF

j_gene: TRBJ1-1
v_gene: TRBV30
len: 15
CDR3aa: CAWTGVDRGRTEAFF

j_gene: TRBJ2-5
v_gene: TRBV4-1
len: 15
CDR3aa: CASSQGQGVVETQYF

j_gene: TRBJ1-3
v_gene: TRBV7-9
len: 15
CDR3aa: CASSQQTGTRNTIYF

j_gene: TRBJ2-4
v_gene: TRBV20-1
len: 11
CDR3aa: CSARPMDIQYF

j_gene: TRBJ1-1
v_gene: TRBV7-2
len: 13
CDR3aa: CASSLNRDTEAFF

j_gene: TRBJ1-4
v_gene: TRBV4-1
len: 15
CDR3aa: CASSPLWDLSEKLFF

j_gene: TRBJ2-7
v_gene: TRBV3-1
len: 14
CDR3aa: CASSQDLAPYEQYF

j_gene: TRBJ1-1
v_gene: TRBV6-1
len: 15
CDR3aa: CASSSPDRQNTEAFF

j_gene: TRBJ2-5
v_gene: TRBV5-4
len: 14
CDR3aa: CASSFVDRGETQYF

j_gene: TRBJ2-5
v_gene: TRBV18
len: 17
CDR3aa: CASSPILLAEYQETQYF

j_gene: TRBJ2-1
v_gene: TRBV7-2
len: 13
CDR3aa: CASSFRLGDEQFF

j_gene: TRBJ2-4
v_gene: TRBV28
len: 13
CDR3aa: CASSLSRWGLVYF